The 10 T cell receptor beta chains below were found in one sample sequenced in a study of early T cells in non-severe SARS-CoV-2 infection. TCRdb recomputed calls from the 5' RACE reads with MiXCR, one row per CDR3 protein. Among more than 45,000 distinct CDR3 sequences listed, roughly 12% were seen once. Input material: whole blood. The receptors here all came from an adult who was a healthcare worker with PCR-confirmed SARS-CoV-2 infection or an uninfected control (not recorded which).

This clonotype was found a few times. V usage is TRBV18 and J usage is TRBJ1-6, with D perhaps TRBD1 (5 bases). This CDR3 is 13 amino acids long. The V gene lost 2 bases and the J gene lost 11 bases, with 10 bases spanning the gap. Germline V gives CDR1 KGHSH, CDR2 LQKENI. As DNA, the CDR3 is TGTGCCAGCTCACCAGGGGCAGGGACACCCCTCCACTTT. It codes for CASSPGAGTPLHF. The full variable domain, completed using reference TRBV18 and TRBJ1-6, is NAGVMQNPRHLVRRRGQEARLRCSPMKGHSHVYWYRQLPEEGLKFMVYLQKENIIDESGMPKERFSAEFPKEGPSILRIQQVVRGDSAAYFCASSPGAGTPLHFGNGTRLTVT.

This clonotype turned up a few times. CDR3 sequence reads: CASSLGQGAYAFF. CDR3 DNA sequence: TGTGCCAGCAGCTTAGGACAGGGGGCTTACGCTTTCTTT. V usage is TRBV7-2 and J usage is TRBJ1-1, with 10 nucleotides matching TRBD1. V lost 1 base, J lost 11 bases, and 4 bases stayed unmatched. The CDR3 covers 13 residues. Per the germline V gene, CDR1 is SGHTA and CDR2 is FQGNSA. The variable domain in full, with the rest retrieved from reference TRBV7-2 and TRBJ1-1, is GAGVSQSPSNKVTEKGKDVELRCDPISGHTALYWYRQSLGQGLEFLIYFQGNSAPDKSGLPSDRFSAERTGGSVSTLTIQRTQQEDSAVYLCASSLGQGAYAFFGQGTRLTVV.

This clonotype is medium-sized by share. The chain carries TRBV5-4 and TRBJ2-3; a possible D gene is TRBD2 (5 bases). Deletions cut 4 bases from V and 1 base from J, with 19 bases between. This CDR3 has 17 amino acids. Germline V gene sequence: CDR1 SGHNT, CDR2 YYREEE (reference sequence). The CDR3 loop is CASSLRGEPPRTDTQYF. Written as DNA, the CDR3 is TGTGCCAGCAGCCTACGTGGGGAGCCCCCACGCACAGATACGCAGTATTTT. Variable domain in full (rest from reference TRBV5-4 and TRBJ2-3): ETGVTQSPTHLIKTRGQQVTLRCSSQSGHNTVSWYQQALGQGPQFIFQYYREEENGRGNFPPRFSGLQFPNYSSELNVNALELDDSALYLCASSLRGEPPRTDTQYFGPGTRLTVL.

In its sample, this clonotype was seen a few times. The CDR3 here is CASSLGFSYEQYF. CDR3 in DNA: TGTGCCAGCAGCTTAGGATTCAGCTACGAGCAGTACTTC. The chain is built from TRBV7-9 and TRBJ2-7; D unresolved. CDR3 length equals 13 residues. Germline V gives CDR1 SEHNR, CDR2 FQNEAQ (reference sequence). V lost 1 base, J lost 3 bases, and 7 bases lay in between.

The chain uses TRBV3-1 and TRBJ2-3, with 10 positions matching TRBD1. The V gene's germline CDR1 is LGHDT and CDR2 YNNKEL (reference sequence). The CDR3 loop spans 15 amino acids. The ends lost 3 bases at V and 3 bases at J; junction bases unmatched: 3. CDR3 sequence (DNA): TGTGCCAGCAGCCAGAGACAGGGGGCAACAGATACGCAGTATTTT. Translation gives CASSQRQGATDTQYF.

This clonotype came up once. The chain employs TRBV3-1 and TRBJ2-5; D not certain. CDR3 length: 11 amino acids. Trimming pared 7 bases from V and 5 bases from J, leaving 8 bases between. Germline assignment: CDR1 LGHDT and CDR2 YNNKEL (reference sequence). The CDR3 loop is CASNAEETQYF. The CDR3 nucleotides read TGTGCCAGCAACGCCGAGGAGACCCAGTACTTC.

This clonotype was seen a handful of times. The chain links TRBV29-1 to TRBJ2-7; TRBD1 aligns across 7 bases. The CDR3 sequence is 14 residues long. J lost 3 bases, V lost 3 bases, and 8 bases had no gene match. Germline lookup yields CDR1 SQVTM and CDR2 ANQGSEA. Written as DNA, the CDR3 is TGCAGCGTTGAGAGCAGGGGGAGCTTCTACGAGCAGTACTTC. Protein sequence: CSVESRGSFYEQYF.

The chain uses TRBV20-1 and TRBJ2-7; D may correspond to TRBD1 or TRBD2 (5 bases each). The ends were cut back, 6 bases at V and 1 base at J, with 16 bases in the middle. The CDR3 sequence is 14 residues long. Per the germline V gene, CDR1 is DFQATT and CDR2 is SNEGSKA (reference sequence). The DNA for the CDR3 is TGCAGTGCCACGGACGGGACCGTATCCTACGAGCAGTACTTC. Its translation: CSATDGTVSYEQYF.

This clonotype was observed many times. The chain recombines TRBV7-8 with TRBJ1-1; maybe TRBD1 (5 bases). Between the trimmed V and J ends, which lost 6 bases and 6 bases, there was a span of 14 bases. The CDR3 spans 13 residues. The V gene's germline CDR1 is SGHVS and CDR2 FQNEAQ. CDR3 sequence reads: CASRLQGVPEAFF. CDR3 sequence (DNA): TGTGCCAGCAGACTGCAGGGTGTTCCTGAAGCTTTCTTT.

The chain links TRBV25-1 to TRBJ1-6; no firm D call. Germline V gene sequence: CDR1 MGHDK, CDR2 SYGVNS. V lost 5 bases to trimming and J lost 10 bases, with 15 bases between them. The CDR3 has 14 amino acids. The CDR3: CASSPTGSWSPLHF. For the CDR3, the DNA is TGTGCCAGCAGTCCAACCGGGTCCTGGTCACCCCTCCACTTT.